Listed below are T cell receptor beta chains from one sample, sequenced in a study of blood T cell repertoires in COVID-19. The table came from immunoSEQ multiplex PCR; TCRdb's copy has only in-frame clones and leaves some out. The sample contains 30,000 or so clones, approximately 85% of which appear only once. The sequencing input was peripheral blood. The receptor source for this set is an elderly man with active COVID-19. CDR3s include the opening cysteine and the closing phenylalanine or tryptophan. Fields, in order: J gene, V gene, clone size, D gene, CDR3 protein, CDR3 DNA. The D gene is left open where the match is weak. Expanded clones are given a class, and other clones once, few, many or no size at all.

TRBJ2-3	TRBV7-2	.	TRBD2	CASSPGGGLTDTQYF	TGTGCCAGCAGCCCTGGGGGGGGTCTCACAGATACGCAGTATTTT
TRBJ1-6	TRBV28	few	.	CASSLWQPGSSPLHF	TGTGCCAGCAGTTTATGGCAGCCCGGGAGTTCACCCCTCCACTTT
TRBJ1-6	TRBV6-5	.	.	CASVLSGPNSPLHF	TGTGCCAGCGTCCTCAGTGGGCCAAATTCACCCCTCCACTTT
TRBJ1-1	TRBV5-4	.	TRBD1	CASSLGQGGTEAFF	TGTGCCAGCAGCTTGGGACAGGGTGGGACTGAAGCTTTCTTT
TRBJ1-4	TRBV4-1	.	TRBD1	CASSRRTGGGEKLFF	TGCGCCAGCAGCCGACGGACAGGGGGAGGTGAAAAACTGTTTTTT
TRBJ1-2	TRBV20-1	.	.	CSASPYNYGYTF	TGCAGTGCGAGTCCCTATAACTATGGCTACACCTTC
TRBJ2-1	TRBV5-4	.	TRBD2	CASSSVGGGADEQFF	TGTGCCAGCAGCAGCGTGGGCGGGGGGGCGGATGAGCAGTTCTTC
TRBJ2-5	TRBV5-1	.	TRBD2	CASSLGTSDGKETQYF	TGCGCCAGCAGCCTCGGGACTAGCGATGGCAAAGAGACCCAGTACTTC
TRBJ2-5	TRBV6-6	.	TRBD2	CASRRLAGGRGTQYF	TGTGCCAGCAGACGACTAGCGGGGGGGCGTGGGACCCAGTACTTC
TRBJ2-1	TRBV3-1/TRBV3-2	once	TRBD2	CASSQAAGGTYNEQFF	TGTGCCAGCAGCCAAGCCGCGGGAGGAACCTACAATGAGCAGTTCTTC
TRBJ1-2	TRBV10-3	.	.	CAISTKGLSYGYTF	TGTGCCATCAGTACCAAAGGACTGAGCTATGGCTACACCTTC
TRBJ2-7	TRBV5-4	few	.	CASSSSSLTYEQYF	TGTGCCAGCAGCTCCTCTAGCCTGACCTACGAGCAGTACTTC
TRBJ2-1	TRBV7-9	.	.	CASSLDGVSSYNEQFF	TGTGCCAGCAGCTTAGACGGGGTCTCCTCCTACAATGAGCAGTTCTTC
TRBJ1-6	TRBV19	.	.	CASSIERGPPLHF	TGTGCCAGTAGTATAGAGCGAGGGCCGCCCCTCCACTTT
TRBJ2-5	TRBV2	.	.	CASDLQGYQETQYF	TGTGCCAGCGACCTTCAGGGCTACCAAGAGACCCAGTACTTC
TRBJ2-3	TRBV2	.	TRBD2	CASSDERGVGNTQYF	TGTGCCAGCAGTGATGAGCGGGGGGTAGGAAATACGCAGTATTTT
TRBJ2-3	TRBV3-1/TRBV3-2	few	.	CASSQNSIDTQYF	TGTGCCAGCAGCCAAAATAGCATAGATACGCAGTATTTT
TRBJ2-1	TRBV6-2/TRBV6-3	.	TRBD2	CASSYWGLADEQFF	TGTGCCAGCAGTTACTGGGGACTAGCTGATGAGCAGTTCTTC
TRBJ1-4	TRBV12-3/TRBV12-4	.	.	CATSRAGREKLFF	TGTGCCACATCCCGCGCGGGGCGGGAAAAACTGTTTTTT
TRBJ2-3	TRBV18	.	.	CASSPPSEPDTQYF	TGTGCCAGCTCACCACCGTCCGAGCCAGATACGCAGTATTTT
TRBJ2-2	TRBV2	.	.	CASSALASGTGELFF	TGTGCCAGCAGTGCACTAGCATCCGGCACCGGGGAGCTGTTTTTT
TRBJ2-3	TRBV14	.	.	CASSQDRNRADTQYF	TGTGCCAGCAGCCAAGATCGGAACCGGGCAGATACGCAGTATTTT
TRBJ2-7	TRBV7-2	.	TRBD2	CASSLRAWEGEQYF	TGTGCCAGCAGCTTGAGGGCTTGGGAGGGGGAGCAGTACTTC
TRBJ2-5	TRBV5-4	.	.	CAWCAEVERETQYF	TGTGCCTGGTGCGCTGAAGTTGAGCGAGAGACCCAGTACTTC
TRBJ2-5	TRBV6-5	.	TRBD1	CASSYDRGETQYF	TGTGCCAGCAGTTATGACAGGGGGGAGACCCAGTACTTC
TRBJ2-1	TRBV4-3	.	.	CASSQDFLGHRWGNEQFF	TGCGCCAGCAGCCAAGATTTTCTGGGGCACCGATGGGGAAATGAGCAGTTCTTC